This record concerns one T cell receptor beta chain sequence. Its cognate antigen is unknown. This sample is drawn from a study of cytomegalovirus exposure and HLA in healthy donors. Study summary: There were 75 million to 95 million unique TCRs (from HLA-typed donors) in an early data release.

Study-level results: According to a later analysis, donors in an Asian-associated ancestry cluster reportedly had fewer N-insertions than the roughly 640-donor mean.

The CDR3 is 16 amino acids. The V gene's germline CDR1 is SEHNR and CDR2 FQNEAQ (reference sequence). The junction had 5 bases not matched to a gene; V was cut back by 1 base and J by 4 bases. PCR involved 60 Vbeta and 13 Jbeta primers. Only in-frame clones appear in the TCRdb table, and some are missing; sequencing was by immunoSEQ multiplex PCR. The sample consists of some 220,000 clones, 75% to 85% of them appearing once. This chain joins TRBV7-9 and TRBJ2-3; 10 bases agree with TRBD2. This TCR was sampled from a woman aged 55-69 years in good health and CMV-seropositive. Material: PBMCs. CDR3 in DNA: TGTGCCAGCAGCTTAGGCAAGCGGGGGGGGGCAGATACGCAGTATTTT. It is translated as CASSLGKRGGADTQYF. Based on the CDR3 plus reference TRBV7-9 and TRBJ2-3, the full variable domain is DTGVSQNPRHKITKRGQNVTFRCDPISEHNRLYWYRQTLGQGPEFLTYFQNEAQLEKSRLLSDRFSAERPKGSFSTLEIQRTEQGDSAMYLCASSLGKRGGADTQYFGPGTRLTVL.